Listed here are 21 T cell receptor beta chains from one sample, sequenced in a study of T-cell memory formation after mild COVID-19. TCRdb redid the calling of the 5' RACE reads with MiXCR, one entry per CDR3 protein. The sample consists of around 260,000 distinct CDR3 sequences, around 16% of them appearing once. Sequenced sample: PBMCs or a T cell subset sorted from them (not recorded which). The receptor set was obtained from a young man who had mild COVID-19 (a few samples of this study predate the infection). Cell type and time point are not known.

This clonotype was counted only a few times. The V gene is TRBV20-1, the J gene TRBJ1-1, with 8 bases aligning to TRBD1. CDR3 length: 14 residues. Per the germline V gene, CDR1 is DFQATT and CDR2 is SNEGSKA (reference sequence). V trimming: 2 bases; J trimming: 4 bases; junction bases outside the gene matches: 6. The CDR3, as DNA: TGCAGTGCTAGACAGGGGGCGGTCGGCACTGAAGCTTTCTTT. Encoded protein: CSARQGAVGTEAFF.

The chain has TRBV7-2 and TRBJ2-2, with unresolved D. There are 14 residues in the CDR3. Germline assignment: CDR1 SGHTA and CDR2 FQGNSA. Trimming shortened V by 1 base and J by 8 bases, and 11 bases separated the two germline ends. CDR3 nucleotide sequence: TGTGCCAGCAGCTTAGAGTGGAGCGAAGGGGAGCTGTTTTTT. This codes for CASSLEWSEGELFF.

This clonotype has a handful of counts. The CDR3 sequence is CASSQTREGIQYF. CDR3 in DNA: TGTGCCAGCAGCCAAACAAGGGAAGGCATTCAGTACTTC. V usage is TRBV3-1 and J usage is TRBJ2-4; D ambiguous. The CDR3 is made up of 13 amino acids. Germline-derived CDR1 and CDR2 are LGHDT and YNNKEL (reference sequence). V dropped 2 bases and J dropped 9 bases, with 11 bases sitting between them.

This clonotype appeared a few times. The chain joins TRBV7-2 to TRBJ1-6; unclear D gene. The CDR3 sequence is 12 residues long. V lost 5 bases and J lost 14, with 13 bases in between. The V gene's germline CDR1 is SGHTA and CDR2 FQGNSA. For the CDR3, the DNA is TGTGCCAGCAGCACTGACGGACCAGCCCTCCACTTT. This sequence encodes CASSTDGPALHF.

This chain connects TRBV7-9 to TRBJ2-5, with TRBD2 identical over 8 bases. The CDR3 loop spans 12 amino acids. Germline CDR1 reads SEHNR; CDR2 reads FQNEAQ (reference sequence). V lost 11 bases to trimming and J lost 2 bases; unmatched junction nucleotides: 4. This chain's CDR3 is CALAGIQETQYF. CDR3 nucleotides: TGTGCCCTAGCGGGCATACAAGAGACCCAGTACTTC.

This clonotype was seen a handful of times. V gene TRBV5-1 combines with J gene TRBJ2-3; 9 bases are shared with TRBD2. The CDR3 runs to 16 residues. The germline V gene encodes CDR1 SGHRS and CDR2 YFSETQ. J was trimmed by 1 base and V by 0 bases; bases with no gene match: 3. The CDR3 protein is CASSLASSGGTDTQYF. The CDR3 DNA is TGCGCCAGCAGCTTGGCGTCTAGCGGGGGCACAGATACGCAGTATTTT.

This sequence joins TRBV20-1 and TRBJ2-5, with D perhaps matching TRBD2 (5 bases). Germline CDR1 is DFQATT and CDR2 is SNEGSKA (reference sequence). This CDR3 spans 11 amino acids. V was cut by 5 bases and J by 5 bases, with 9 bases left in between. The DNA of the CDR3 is TGCAGTGCTCCGGACTTGGAGACCCAGTACTTC. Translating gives CSAPDLETQYF.

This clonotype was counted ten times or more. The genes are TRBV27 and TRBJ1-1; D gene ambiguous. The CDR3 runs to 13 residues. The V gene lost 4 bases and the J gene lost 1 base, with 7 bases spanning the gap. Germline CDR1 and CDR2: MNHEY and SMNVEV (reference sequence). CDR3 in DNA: TGTGCCAGCAGTTACCTGGGGAACACTGAAGCTTTCTTT. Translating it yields CASSYLGNTEAFF.

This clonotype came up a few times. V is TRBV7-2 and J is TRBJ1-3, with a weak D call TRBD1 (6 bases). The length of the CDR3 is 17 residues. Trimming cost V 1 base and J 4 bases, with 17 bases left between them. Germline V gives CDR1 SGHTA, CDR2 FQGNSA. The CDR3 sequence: CASSLGAVSGAGNTIYF. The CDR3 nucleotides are TGTGCCAGCAGCTTAGGGGCCGTGTCAGGGGCCGGAAACACCATATATTTT.

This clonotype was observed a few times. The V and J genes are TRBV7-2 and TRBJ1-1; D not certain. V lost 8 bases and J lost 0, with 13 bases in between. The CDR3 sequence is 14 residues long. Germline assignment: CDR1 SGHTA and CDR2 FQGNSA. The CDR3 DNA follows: TGTGCCAGCCGACCGGGAGGGATGAACACTGAAGCTTTCTTT. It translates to CASRPGGMNTEAFF.

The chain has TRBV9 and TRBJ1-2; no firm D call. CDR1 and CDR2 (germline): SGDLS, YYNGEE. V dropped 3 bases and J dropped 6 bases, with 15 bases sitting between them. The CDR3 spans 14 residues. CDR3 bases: TGTGCCAGCAGCGCCACTCTCAGCAGGCATGGCTACACCTTC. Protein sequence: CASSATLSRHGYTF.

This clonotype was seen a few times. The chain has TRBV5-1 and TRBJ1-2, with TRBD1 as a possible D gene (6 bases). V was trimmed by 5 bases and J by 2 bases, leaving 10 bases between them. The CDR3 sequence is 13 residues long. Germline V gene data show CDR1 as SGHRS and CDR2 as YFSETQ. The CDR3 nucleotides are TGCGCCAGCAGACTAGGACAGAACTATGGCTACACCTTC. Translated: CASRLGQNYGYTF.

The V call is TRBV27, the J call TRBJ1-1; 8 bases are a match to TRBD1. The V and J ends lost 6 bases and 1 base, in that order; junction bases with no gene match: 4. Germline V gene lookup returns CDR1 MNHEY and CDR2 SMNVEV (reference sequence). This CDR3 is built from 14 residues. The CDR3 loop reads CASRTGGRNTEAFF. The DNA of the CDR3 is TGTGCCAGCAGAACAGGGGGGAGGAACACTGAAGCTTTCTTT.

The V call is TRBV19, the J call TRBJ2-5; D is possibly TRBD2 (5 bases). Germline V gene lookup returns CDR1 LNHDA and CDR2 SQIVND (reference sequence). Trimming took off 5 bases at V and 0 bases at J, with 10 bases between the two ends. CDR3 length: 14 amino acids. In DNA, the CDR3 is TGTGCCAGTAGTTCCGGGGTGTACCAAGAGACCCAGTACTTC. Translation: CASSSGVYQETQYF. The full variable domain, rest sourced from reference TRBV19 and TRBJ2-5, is DGGITQSPKYLFRKEGQNVTLSCEQNLNHDAMYWYRQDPGQGLRLIYYSQIVNDFQKGDIAEGYSVSREKKESFPLTVTSAQKNPTAFYLCASSSGVYQETQYFGPGTRLLVL.

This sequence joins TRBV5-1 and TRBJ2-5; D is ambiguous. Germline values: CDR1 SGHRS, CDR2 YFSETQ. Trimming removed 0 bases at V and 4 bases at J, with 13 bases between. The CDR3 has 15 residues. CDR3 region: CASSLANEWGETQYF. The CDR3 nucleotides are TGCGCCAGCAGCTTGGCCAACGAGTGGGGAGAGACCCAGTACTTC.

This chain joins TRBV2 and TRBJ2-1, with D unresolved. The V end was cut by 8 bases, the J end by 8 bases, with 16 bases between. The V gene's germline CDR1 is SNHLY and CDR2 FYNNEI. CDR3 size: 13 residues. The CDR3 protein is CASLPVDVDEQFF. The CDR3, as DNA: TGTGCCAGCCTCCCCGTGGATGTGGATGAGCAGTTCTTC.

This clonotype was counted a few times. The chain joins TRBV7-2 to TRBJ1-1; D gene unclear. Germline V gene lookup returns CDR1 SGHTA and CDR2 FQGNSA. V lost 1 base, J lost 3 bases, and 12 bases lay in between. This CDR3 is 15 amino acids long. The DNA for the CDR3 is TGTGCCAGCAGCTTAGTGCCGGGCGCCTACACTGAAGCTTTCTTT. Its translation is CASSLVPGAYTEAFF.

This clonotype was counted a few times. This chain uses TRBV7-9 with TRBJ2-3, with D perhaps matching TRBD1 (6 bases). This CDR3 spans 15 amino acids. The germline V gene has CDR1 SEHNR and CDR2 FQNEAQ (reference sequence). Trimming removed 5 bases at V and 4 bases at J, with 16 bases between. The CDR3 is CASSPGTLGADTQYF. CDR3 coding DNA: TGTGCCAGCAGCCCGGGGACACTGGGGGCAGATACGCAGTATTTT.

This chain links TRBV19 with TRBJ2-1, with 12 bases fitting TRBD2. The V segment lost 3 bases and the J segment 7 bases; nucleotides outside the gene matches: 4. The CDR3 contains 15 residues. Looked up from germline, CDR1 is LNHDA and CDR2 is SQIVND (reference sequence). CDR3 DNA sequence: TGTGCCAGTAGTATGCCTAGCGGGGGGGCAAATGAGCAGTTCTTC. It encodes CASSMPSGGANEQFF.

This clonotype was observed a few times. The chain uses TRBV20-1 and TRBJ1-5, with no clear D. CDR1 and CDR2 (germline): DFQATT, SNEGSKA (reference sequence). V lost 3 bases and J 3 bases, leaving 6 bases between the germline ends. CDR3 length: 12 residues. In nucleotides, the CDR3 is TGCAGTGCTAGTCAGGTCAATCAGCCCCAGCATTTT. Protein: CSASQVNQPQHF.

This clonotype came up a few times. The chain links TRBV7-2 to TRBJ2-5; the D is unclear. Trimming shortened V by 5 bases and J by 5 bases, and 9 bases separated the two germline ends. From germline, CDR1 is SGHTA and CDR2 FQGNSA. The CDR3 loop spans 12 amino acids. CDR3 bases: TGTGCCAGCAGCCCGAGCAGGGAGACCCAGTACTTC. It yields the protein CASSPSRETQYF.